These T cell receptor beta chains were read from a single sample in a study of cytomegalovirus exposure and HLA in healthy donors. The table came from immunoSEQ multiplex PCR; TCRdb's copy has only in-frame clones and leaves some out. This sample yields over 150,000 clones, of which roughly nine tenths are seen a single time; roughly 3% belongs to the top ten. Material: PBMCs. The receptor set was obtained from a woman younger than 35 in good health and CMV-seropositive. CDR3s include the opening cysteine and the closing phenylalanine or tryptophan. Fields, in order: V gene, J gene, D gene, CDR3 DNA, CDR3 protein. A D gene is named only where the DNA matches it firmly.

>TRBV5-5|TRBJ2-1|TRBD2
TGTGCCAGCAACGGACTAGCGGGGTGGAGCTCCTACAATGAGCAGTTCTTC
CASNGLAGWSSYNEQFF
>TRBV19|TRBJ1-1|.
TGTGCCAGTACCCAACAGGGAAACACTGAAGCTTTCTTT
CASTQQGNTEAFF
>TRBV5-5|TRBJ2-7|.
TGTGCCAGCAGCTATTCGACAGGCGGATACTACGAGCAGTACTTC
CASSYSTGGYYEQYF
>TRBV6-5|TRBJ2-3|.
TGTGCCAGCAGTTACTCATACACAGATACGCAGTATTTT
CASSYSYTDTQYF
>TRBV5-6|TRBJ2-5|TRBD2
TGTGCCAGCAGCAGAGTGGGGGCTAGCGGGGTCCAAGAGACCCAGTACTTC
CASSRVGASGVQETQYF
>TRBV7-2|TRBJ2-5|TRBD1
TGTGCCAGCAGTCAACAGGGGATTGCTGGGGAGACCCAGTACTTC
CASSQQGIAGETQYF
>TRBV30|TRBJ2-2|.
TGTGCCTGGACGGCGGGGGCCAGCTCATCCGGGGAGCTGTTTTTT
CAWTAGASSSGELFF
>TRBV11-2|TRBJ2-1|.
TGTGCCAGCAGCTTAGATTCTACGGATGAGCAGTTCTTC
CASSLDSTDEQFF
>TRBV6-1|TRBJ2-5|TRBD1
TGTGCCAGCAGTGAAGAGAACAGGGGCGAGGAGACCCAGTACTTC
CASSEENRGEETQYF
>TRBV5-4|TRBJ1-4|TRBD1
TGTGCCAGCAGCCGTCACGGGACAGGAACTAATGAAAAACTGTTTTTT
CASSRHGTGTNEKLFF
>TRBV4-2|TRBJ2-4|TRBD2
TGTGCCAGCAGCCAAGCCCCTAGCGGGGGGGCGGACATTCAGTACTTC
CASSQAPSGGADIQYF
>TRBV6-5|TRBJ2-5|.
TGTGCCAGCAGTGGCCAAGTGGTTGCCCAGTACTTC
CASSGQVVAQYF